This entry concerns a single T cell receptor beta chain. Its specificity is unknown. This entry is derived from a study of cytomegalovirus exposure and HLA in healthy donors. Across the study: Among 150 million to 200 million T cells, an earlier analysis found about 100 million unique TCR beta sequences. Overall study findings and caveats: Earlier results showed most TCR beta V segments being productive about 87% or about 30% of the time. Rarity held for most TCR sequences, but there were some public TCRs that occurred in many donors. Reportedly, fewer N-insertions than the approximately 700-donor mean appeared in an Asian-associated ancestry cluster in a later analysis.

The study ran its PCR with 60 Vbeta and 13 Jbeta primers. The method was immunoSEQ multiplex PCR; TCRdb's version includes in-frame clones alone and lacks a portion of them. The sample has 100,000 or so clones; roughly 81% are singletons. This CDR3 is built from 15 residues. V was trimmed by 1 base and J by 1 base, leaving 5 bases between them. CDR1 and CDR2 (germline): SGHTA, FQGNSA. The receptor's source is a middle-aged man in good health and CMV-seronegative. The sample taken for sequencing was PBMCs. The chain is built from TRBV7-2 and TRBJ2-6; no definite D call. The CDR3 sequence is CASSLVLSGANVLTF. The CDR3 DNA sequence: TGTGCCAGCAGCTTAGTGTTATCTGGGGCCAACGTCCTGACTTTC.